These T cell receptor beta chains were read from a single sample in a study of type 1 regulatory T cells. Their antigens remain unidentified. TCRdb used MiXCR to reprocess the reads, holding one entry per CDR3 protein. The table lists tens of thousands of distinct CDR3 sequences, roughly 20% of them singletons. Sequenced material: cultured type 1 regulatory T (Tr1) cells, either the whole culture or a sorted fraction (not recorded which). Source of these receptors: a human donor in good health. Both conserved end residues are part of each CDR3. Not all rows give a size; the values are once, few, many and, for expanded clones, a class.

TRBV5-1,.,CASSLEGGWVTEAFF
TRBV12-3/TRBV12-4,few,CASSSYRGGYEQYF
TRBV12-3/TRBV12-4,few,CASRSTGDTQYF
TRBV2,few,CASSEAGQSHEQFF
TRBV5-6,many,CASSPGAGFSGNTIYF
TRBV20-1,once,CSARPRGDVYEQYF
TRBV6-2/TRBV6-3,.,CASSPAGWQGNQPQHF
TRBV30,many,CAWAPMNTEAFF
TRBV16,few,CASSQSWNEQFF
TRBV18,.,CASSLADRAEAFF
TRBV5-1,once,CASSLVLAGDTGELFF
TRBV20-1,many,CSAIGQETQYF
TRBV19,few,CASSIGDRNTEAFF
TRBV15,few,CATSREGAGANVLTF
TRBV20-1,many,CSARTGAETQYF
TRBV14,.,CASSQVRGGEQYF
TRBV5-1,few,CASSFGPSNYGYTF
TRBV7-9,few,CASKESETQYF
TRBV20-1,.,CSASGLNYEQYF
TRBV6-5,few,CASSYARSAGELFF
TRBV6-4,many,CASSETGTNEQFF
TRBV6-5,many,CASTGRGLSAVNTEAFF
TRBV5-1,.,CASSPYSGRLDETQYF
TRBV18,few,CASSRSAEYTEAFF
TRBV5-1,.,CASSLAIGGADTEAFF
TRBV5-1,.,CASSGGQNTEAFF
TRBV20-1,few,CSAITSGRGDTQYF
TRBV6-5,.,CASSPGQSYYGYTF
TRBV27,few,CASSDSQETQYF
TRBV11-2,few,CASSFEGLGGELFF
TRBV20-1,.,CSARNSEGNEQFF
TRBV12-3/TRBV12-4,.,CASSLVGAGELFF
TRBV7-8,.,CASSLRREKTGELFF
TRBV6-2/TRBV6-3,.,CASKGLAGDISYNEQFF
TRBV5-1,many,CASSSTYEQYF
TRBV18,.,CASSPPVGINEQFF
TRBV3-1,few,CASSQLDTQYF
TRBV6-2/TRBV6-3,few,CASSSHLLYTEAFF
TRBV5-6,.,CASSQSRREYGYTF
TRBV2,.,CASEQSEAFF
TRBV9,.,CASSVDTTGIYEQYF
TRBV20-1,few,CSAVSHSGNTIYF
TRBV20-1,.,CSARDKVGETQYF
TRBV7-8,few,CASSLKRNTEAFF
TRBV18,.,CASSPITDTQYF
TRBV5-1,.,CASSMDAGFYGYTF
TRBV5-6,.,CASSIYDEQFF
TRBV20-1,many,CSARGRPSGSPNEQFF
TRBV24-1,few,CATSDYVGTRKNRGQFF
TRBV9,.,CASSVGYTDTQYF
TRBV5-1,many,CASSNRDRELNTEAFF
TRBV18,many,CASSRLRIVTDNSPLHF
TRBV5-1,.,CASSFSGVGETQYF
TRBV7-3,.,CASSLRRIGGRTGANVLTF
TRBV30,few,CAWGPSTDTQYF